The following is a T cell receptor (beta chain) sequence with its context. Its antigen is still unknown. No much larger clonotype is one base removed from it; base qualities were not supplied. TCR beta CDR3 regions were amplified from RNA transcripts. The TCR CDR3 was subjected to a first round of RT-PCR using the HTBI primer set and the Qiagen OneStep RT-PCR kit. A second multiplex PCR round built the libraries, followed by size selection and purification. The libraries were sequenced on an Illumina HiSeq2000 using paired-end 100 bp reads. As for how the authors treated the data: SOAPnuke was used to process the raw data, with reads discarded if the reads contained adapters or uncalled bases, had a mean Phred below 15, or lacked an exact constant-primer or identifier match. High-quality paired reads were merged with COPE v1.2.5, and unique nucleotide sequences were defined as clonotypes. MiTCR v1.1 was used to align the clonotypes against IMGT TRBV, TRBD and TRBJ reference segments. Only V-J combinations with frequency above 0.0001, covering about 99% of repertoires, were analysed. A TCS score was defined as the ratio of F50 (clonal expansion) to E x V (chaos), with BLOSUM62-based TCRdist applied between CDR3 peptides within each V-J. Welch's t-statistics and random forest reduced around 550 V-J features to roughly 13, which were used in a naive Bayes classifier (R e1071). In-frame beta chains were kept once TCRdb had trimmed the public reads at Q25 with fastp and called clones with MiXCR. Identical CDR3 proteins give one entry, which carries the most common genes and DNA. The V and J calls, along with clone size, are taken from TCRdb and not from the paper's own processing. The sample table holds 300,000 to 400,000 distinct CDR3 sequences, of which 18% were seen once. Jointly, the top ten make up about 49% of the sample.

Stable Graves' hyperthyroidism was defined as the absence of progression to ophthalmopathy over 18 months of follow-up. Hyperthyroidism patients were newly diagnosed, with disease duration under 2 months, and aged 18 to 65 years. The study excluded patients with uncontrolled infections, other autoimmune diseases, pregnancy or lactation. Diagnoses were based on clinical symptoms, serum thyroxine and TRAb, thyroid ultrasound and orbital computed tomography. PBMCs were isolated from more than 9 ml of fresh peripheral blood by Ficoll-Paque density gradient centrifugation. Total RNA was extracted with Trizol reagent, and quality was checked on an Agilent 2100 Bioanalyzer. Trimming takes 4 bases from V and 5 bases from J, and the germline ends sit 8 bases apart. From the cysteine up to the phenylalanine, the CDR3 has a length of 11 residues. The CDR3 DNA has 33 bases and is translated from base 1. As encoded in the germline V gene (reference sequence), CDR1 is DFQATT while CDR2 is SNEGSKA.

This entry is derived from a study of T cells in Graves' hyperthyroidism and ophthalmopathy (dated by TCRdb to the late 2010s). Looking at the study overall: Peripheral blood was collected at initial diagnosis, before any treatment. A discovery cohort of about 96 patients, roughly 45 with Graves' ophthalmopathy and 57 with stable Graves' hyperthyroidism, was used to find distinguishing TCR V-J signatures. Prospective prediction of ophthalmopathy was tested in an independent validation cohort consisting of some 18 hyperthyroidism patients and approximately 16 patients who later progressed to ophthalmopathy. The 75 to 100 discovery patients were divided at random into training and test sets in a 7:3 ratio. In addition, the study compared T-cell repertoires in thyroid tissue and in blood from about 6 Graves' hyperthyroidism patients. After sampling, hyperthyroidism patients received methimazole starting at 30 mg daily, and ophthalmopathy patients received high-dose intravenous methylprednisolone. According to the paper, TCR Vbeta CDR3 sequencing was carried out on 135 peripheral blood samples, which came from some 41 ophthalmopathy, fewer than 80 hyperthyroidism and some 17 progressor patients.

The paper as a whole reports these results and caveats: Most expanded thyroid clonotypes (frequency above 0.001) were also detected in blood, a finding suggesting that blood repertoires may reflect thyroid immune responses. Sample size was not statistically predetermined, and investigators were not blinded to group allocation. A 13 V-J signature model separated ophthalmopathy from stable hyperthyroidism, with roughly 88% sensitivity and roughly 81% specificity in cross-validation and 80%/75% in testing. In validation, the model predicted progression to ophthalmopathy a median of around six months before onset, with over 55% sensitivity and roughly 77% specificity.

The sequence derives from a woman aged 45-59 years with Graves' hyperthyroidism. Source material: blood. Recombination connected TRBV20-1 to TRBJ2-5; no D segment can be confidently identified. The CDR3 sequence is CSAKLGETQYF. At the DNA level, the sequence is TGCAGTGCTAAACTGGGGGAGACCCAGTACTTC.